Listed here are 12 T cell receptor beta chains from one sample, sequenced in a study of T cell responses to AZD1222 COVID-19 vaccine (dated by TCRdb to the early 2020s). Library preparation was by the immunoSEQ multiplex PCR assay. Here the immuneACCESS table is served through TCRdb, limited to in-frame sequences with V and J called. Missing clones are a known gap in these copies; in checked studies unresolved V genes cover under half, and the rest lacks a known reason. This sample lists more than 140,000 clones; roughly 89% were detected once. The ten largest clones capture 5% of the sample. The time point label here, explained by the study, means: baseline before first vaccination. Sequenced here: peripheral blood, sampled on day 0 of AZD1222 vaccination. The receptors derive from an adult in good health.

The chain couples TRBV28 to TRBJ2-7, with D unclear. The CDR3 has 15 residues. The V and J ends lost 3 bases and 0 bases respectively, with 12 bases between them. Germline CDR1 MDHEN, CDR2 SYDVKM. CDR3 bases: TGTGCCAGCAGTTTCCGTGGGCGCGCCTCCTACGAGCAGTACTTC. It translates to CASSFRGRASYEQYF.

This clone was detected once. The chain is built from TRBV27 and TRBJ2-7, with a tentative D call TRBD2 (5 bases). Germline V gives CDR1 MNHEY, CDR2 SMNVEV (reference sequence). Trimming pared 6 bases from V and 0 bases from J, leaving 15 bases between. The CDR3 extends over 15 amino acids. DNA of the CDR3: TGTGCCAGCAGAAGCGTTAGCGCTTACTCCTACGAGCAGTACTTC. It specifies CASRSVSAYSYEQYF.

With regard to this clone: Other DNA sequences from this sample encode an identical CDR3 as well. The chain recombines TRBV28 with TRBJ1-5; the D is unclear. The germline gives CDR1 MDHEN, CDR2 SYDVKM. The CDR3 loop spans 13 amino acids. Trimming left V 2 bases short and J 2 bases short, with 4 bases between. As DNA, the CDR3 is TGTGCCAGCAGTTTAAACGGCAATCAGCCCCAGCATTTT. Residues: CASSLNGNQPQHF.

The chain is built from TRBV11-2 and TRBJ1-1; no clear D. The CDR3 is 16 residues long. CDR1 is SGHAT, CDR2 FQNNGV, per germline. The V end lost 5 bases, the J end lost 0 bases, and 16 bases lay between the germline ends. The CDR3 spells CASSLNFGPLNTEAFF. The CDR3 bases are TGTGCCAGCAGCCTAAATTTCGGACCGTTGAACACTGAAGCTTTCTTT.

This clone appeared once. The chain employs TRBV10-2 and TRBJ2-3; TRBD2 might be the D (5 bases). The CDR3 spans 12 residues. From germline, CDR1 is WSHSY and CDR2 SAAADI. V lost 2 bases to trimming and J lost 6 bases, with 6 bases between them. The CDR3 DNA follows: TGCGCCAGCAGTGAGCCGGGGGATACGCAGTATTTT. Translation gives CASSEPGDTQYF.

V usage is TRBV25-1 and J usage is TRBJ2-3, with 12 bases aligning to TRBD2. Germline-derived CDR1 and CDR2 are MGHDK and SYGVNS. J lost 0 bases, V lost 3 bases, and 1 base had no gene match. This CDR3 is built from 16 residues. The CDR3 sequence is CASSEGTSGSTDTQYF. The CDR3 nucleotides are TGTGCCAGCAGTGAGGGGACTAGCGGGAGCACAGATACGCAGTATTTT.

This clone came up a few times. The V call is TRBV14, the J call TRBJ2-7, with 10 bases matching TRBD2. Germline CDR1 SGHDN, CDR2 FVKESK. J was trimmed by 7 bases and V by 3 bases; bases with no gene match: 12. This CDR3 contains 16 residues. In DNA, the CDR3 is TGTGCCAGCAGCCATGTAGCGGGAGGCCCCCAGGGGGAGCAGTACTTC. It is translated as CASSHVAGGPQGEQYF.

The chain is built from TRBV15 and TRBJ1-5; D remains unclear. The germline CDR1 and CDR2 sequences are LNHNV and YYDKDF (reference sequence). The CDR3 length is 13 residues. Trimming took off 0 bases at V and 7 bases at J, with 7 bases between the two ends. CDR3 coding DNA: TGTGCCACCAGCAGAGATTGGCCCCAGCCCCAGCATTTT. As protein: CATSRDWPQPQHF.

This chain connects TRBV28 to TRBJ1-6; D gene uncertain. Germline CDR1 reads MDHEN; CDR2 reads SYDVKM. Trimming pared 8 bases from V and 5 bases from J, leaving 10 bases between. The CDR3 runs to 13 residues. CDR3: CASLSPHNSPLHF. In DNA form, the CDR3 reads TGTGCCAGCCTAAGCCCTCATAATTCACCCCTCCACTTT.

This chain uses TRBV7-3 with TRBJ1-6, with D unresolved. CDR1 SGHTA and CDR2 FQGTGA come from the germline V gene. The CDR3 loop spans 15 amino acids. Trimming stripped 2 bases from V and 2 bases from J, with 7 bases between. The CDR3 is CASSLQGPYNSPLHF. CDR3 DNA sequence: TGTGCCAGCAGCTTACAAGGCCCCTATAATTCACCCCTCCACTTT.

A note on this clone: Germline is not matched at one junction end, which may reflect a read error. The rearrangement joins TRBV6-5 to TRBJ2-5; D is possibly TRBD2 (6 bases). The length of the CDR3 is 14 residues. Germline V gives CDR1 MNHEY, CDR2 SVGAGI. The CDR3 loop is CASSPARSTSWLDF. The CDR3 DNA follows: TGTGCCAGCAGCCCCGCCCGATCGACTAGTTGGTTAGACTTC.

The chain combines TRBV28 with TRBJ1-1; 7 bases match TRBD1. Looked up from germline, CDR1 is MDHEN and CDR2 is SYDVKM. The V segment lost 4 bases and the J segment 1 base; nucleotides outside the gene matches: 9. The CDR3 extends over 16 amino acids. Here the CDR3 DNA reads TGTGCCAGCAGTTACCCCTCGACAGGGACGAACACTGAAGCTTTCTTT. Encoded protein: CASSYPSTGTNTEAFF.